This T cell receptor (beta chain) was observed in a study of shared clonotypes between healthy human individuals. Per germline, CDR1 LNHDA and CDR2 SQIVND (reference sequence). The CDR3 consists of 13 residues. Trimming stripped 3 bases from V and 3 bases from J, with 9 bases between. Notes on this clone: What it binds is not known.

Study observations and caveats: Genetic and exposure-history diversity was limited by the small donor number.

Measured with immunoSEQ multiplex PCR; TCRdb has only the in-frame clones, and not every one. The sample lists around 940,000 clones, over 60% seen once, with about 1.5% in the top ten. The sequencing sample was made of memory CD4+ T cells sorted from blood. Subset: CD45RA-negative fraction. V gene TRBV19 combines with J gene TRBJ2-7; unclear D gene. The source is a man younger than 30 in good health. As DNA, the CDR3 is TGTGCCAGTAGTATCGTTCCCCGCTACGAGCAGTACTTC. It encodes CASSIVPRYEQYF.